The 6 T cell receptor beta chains below were found in one sample sequenced in a study of blood T cells in healthy people across ages. Primed by a sample-barcoded 5' primer and a J-beta primer mix, a second PCR proceeded for 7 to 11 cycles. MiXCR, applied by TCRdb to the 5' RACE reads, yields one record per CDR3 protein. Of approximately 800,000 distinct CDR3 sequences listed, approximately 25% were seen once; the top ten hold 3% to 4.5%. The data were also submitted as part of a second study, on T cells of mothers and their children.

The sample was blood. These receptors were collected from a boy under 18 in good health.

The chain is built from TRBV7-8 and TRBJ2-5; D not certain. The germline CDR1 and CDR2 sequences are SGHVS and FQNEAQ. This CDR3 spans 16 amino acids. V was clipped by 5 bases and J by 1 base, with 17 bases between them. In DNA form, the CDR3 reads TGTGCCAGCAGCCCAGACTCCCGTTGGGTCCAAGAGACCCAGTACTTC. This gives the protein CASSPDSRWVQETQYF.

V is TRBV29-1 and J is TRBJ1-2, with TRBD1 as a possible D gene (6 bases). From germline, CDR1 is SQVTM and CDR2 ANQGSEA. This CDR3 spans 14 amino acids. Trimming pared 0 bases from V and 3 bases from J, leaving 11 bases between. The CDR3 loop is CSVEDPRQDYGYTF. The DNA of the CDR3 is TGCAGCGTTGAAGATCCCAGACAGGACTATGGCTACACCTTC.

V gene TRBV29-1 combines with J gene TRBJ1-6; D is unresolved. The ends were cut back, 4 bases at V and 4 bases at J, with 8 bases in the middle. The germline CDR1 and CDR2 sequences are SQVTM and ANQGSEA. The CDR3 contains 13 residues. CDR3 sequence: CSVGEGYNSPLHF. The CDR3 region has the DNA TGCAGCGTTGGCGAGGGTTATAATTCACCCCTCCACTTT.

Concerning this clonotype: At one boundary the junction diverges from the germline segment, which might be a read error. The chain recombines TRBV7-8 with TRBJ1-4; D is unresolved. The CDR3 contains 15 residues. Germline CDR1 is SGHVS and CDR2 is FQNEAQ. CDR3 nucleotides: TGTGCCAGCAGCGCGAGGCGGCCAACTAGTGAAAAACTGTTTTTT. This sequence encodes CASSARRPTSEKLFF. Full variable domain (missing parts from reference TRBV7-8 and TRBJ1-4): GAGVSQSPRYKVAKRGQDVALRCDPISGHVSLFWYQQALGQGPEFLTYFQNEAQLDKSGLPSDRFFAERPEGSVSTLKIQRTQQEDSAVYLCASSARRPTSEKLFFGSGTQLSVL.

This chain links TRBV18 with TRBJ2-2; the D gene could be TRBD1 or TRBD2 (5 bases each). The CDR3 totals 15 residues. Germline assignment: CDR1 KGHSH and CDR2 LQKENI. Trimming stripped 3 bases from V and 0 bases from J, with 8 bases between. CDR3 amino acids: CASSPGPTNTGELFF. CDR3 in DNA: TGTGCCAGCTCACCGGGACCCACGAACACCGGGGAGCTGTTTTTT.

This clonotype came up a few times. The chain joins TRBV5-1 to TRBJ2-1; TRBD1 might be the D (6 bases). In germline, CDR1 is SGHRS, CDR2 YFSETQ. The CDR3 sequence is 15 residues long. V was cut by 5 bases and J by 5 bases, with 17 bases left in between. CDR3 amino acids: CASRTDSRLNNEQFF. In nucleotides, the CDR3 is TGCGCCAGCAGAACGGACAGTAGGTTGAACAATGAGCAGTTCTTC.